One sample yielded the 21 T cell receptor beta chains listed below, sequenced in a study of cytomegalovirus exposure and HLA in healthy donors. Clones were read by immunoSEQ multiplex PCR, and TCRdb kept only the in-frame ones, dropping some. The sample has 150,000 to 200,000 clones; roughly nine tenths are singletons. Input material: PBMCs. All receptors derive from a woman between 18 and 29 years old in good health and CMV-seropositive.

The chain carries TRBV5-1 and TRBJ2-3; 10 bases map to TRBD2. The CDR3 loop spans 14 amino acids. The ends lost 5 bases at V and 1 base at J; junction bases unmatched: 1. CDR1 is SGHRS and CDR2 is YFSETQ in the germline V gene. DNA for the CDR3: TGCGCCAGCAGTGGGACTAGCGGCACAGATACGCAGTATTTT. Translated, it gives CASSGTSGTDTQYF.

The chain is built from TRBV4-1 and TRBJ1-5, with D perhaps matching TRBD1 (5 bases). This CDR3 region has 17 residues. Germline CDR1 reads MGHRA; CDR2 reads YSYEKL. Trimming removed 1 base at V and 1 base at J, with 14 bases between. CDR3 DNA: TGCGCCAGCAGCCAAGGGTTGCAGGGCCTAAGCAATCAGCCCCAGCATTTT. This sequence encodes CASSQGLQGLSNQPQHF.

Of note for this clone: Other DNA sequences in the sample encode the same CDR3. The CDR3 DNA follows: TGCGCCAGCAGCTCCGGGACAGCCGGAAACACCATATATTTT. Protein: CASSSGTAGNTIYF. The J gene is TRBJ1-3, the V gene TRBV5-1, with TRBD1 matching over 7 bases. This CDR3 contains 14 residues. Germline lookup yields CDR1 SGHRS and CDR2 YFSETQ. The junction had 4 bases not matched to a gene; V was cut back by 3 bases and J by 4 bases.

This chain joins TRBV25-1 and TRBJ2-1; weak D call: TRBD1 (5 bases). CDR1 and CDR2 (germline): MGHDK, SYGVNS. The CDR3 sequence is 13 residues long. V lost 4 bases and J lost 3, with 7 bases in between. CDR3 DNA: TGTGCCAGCAGTGCAGACAGCTACAATGAGCAGTTCTTC. This gives the protein CASSADSYNEQFF.

The chain is built from TRBV27 and TRBJ2-2; 9 nucleotides agree with TRBD1. Germline V gene sequence: CDR1 MNHEY, CDR2 SMNVEV (reference sequence). The CDR3 consists of 15 residues. V lost 5 bases, J lost 6 bases, and 7 bases stayed unmatched. The CDR3 region is CASSPGTGYAGELFF. In DNA, the CDR3 is TGTGCCAGCAGTCCCGGGACAGGGTACGCCGGGGAGCTGTTTTTT.

The CDR3 spells CASRRGQVSYEQYF. The CDR3 DNA is TGTGCCAGCAGACGAGGACAGGTCTCCTACGAGCAGTACTTC. The chain employs TRBV6-5 and TRBJ2-7, with 7 positions matching TRBD1. CDR1 is MNHEY, CDR2 SVGAGI, per germline. The CDR3 contains 14 residues. V shed 6 bases, J shed 0 bases, and the junction held 5 bases outside the gene matches.

The CDR3: CASSTSLGAAGNTIYF. The CDR3 DNA is TGTGCCAGCAGCACATCATTGGGGGCAGCTGGAAACACCATATATTTT. The chain recombines TRBV9 with TRBJ1-3, with a tentative D call TRBD1 (6 bases). This CDR3 is 16 amino acids long. CDR1 and CDR2 (germline): SGDLS, YYNGEE. The ends were cut back, 4 bases at V and 2 bases at J, with 16 bases in the middle.

The rearrangement joins TRBV11-3 to TRBJ2-1; 13 nucleotides line up with TRBD2. From germline, CDR1 is SGHNT and CDR2 YENEEA. V lost 0 bases to trimming and J lost 7 bases; unmatched junction nucleotides: 12. The CDR3 extends over 19 amino acids. CDR3 in amino acids: CASSLDLQRGLAGVNEQFF. The CDR3 coding sequence is TGTGCCAGCAGCTTAGATCTACAGAGAGGACTAGCGGGAGTGAATGAGCAGTTCTTC.

The J gene is TRBJ2-7, the V gene TRBV2; 7 bases are a match to TRBD2. With V trimmed by 6 bases and J by 2 bases, 7 bases remained unmatched. CDR1 is SNHLY, CDR2 FYNNEI, per germline. This CDR3 has 14 amino acids. The CDR3 DNA reads TGTGCCAGCAGATCTGGGGACTATACCTACGAGCAGTACTTC. It is translated as CASRSGDYTYEQYF.

This clone was counted a few times. V gene TRBV15 combines with J gene TRBJ1-2, with TRBD1 matching 8 bases. Germline values: CDR1 LNHNV, CDR2 YYDKDF (reference sequence). V lost 1 base, J lost 14 bases, and 3 bases stayed unmatched. This CDR3 has 11 residues. As DNA, the CDR3 is TGTGCCACCAGCAGAGGCAGGGGGCTGACCTTC. It encodes CATSRGRGLTF.

The genes are TRBV19 and TRBJ2-1, with D possibly matching TRBD1 (6 bases). This CDR3 region has 16 residues. The V and J ends lost 4 bases and 2 bases respectively, with 15 bases between them. Germline V gene lookup returns CDR1 LNHDA and CDR2 SQIVND (reference sequence). This CDR3 reads CASSRNTGSPYNEQFF. The CDR3 DNA reads as TGTGCCAGTAGTAGAAATACAGGGTCTCCCTACAATGAGCAGTTCTTC. Variable domain in full (rest from reference TRBV19 and TRBJ2-1): DGGITQSPKYLFRKEGQNVTLSCEQNLNHDAMYWYRQDPGQGLRLIYYSQIVNDFQKGDIAEGYSVSREKKESFPLTVTSAQKNPTAFYLCASSRNTGSPYNEQFFGPGTRLTVL.

The V gene is TRBV11-2, the J gene TRBJ2-7, with D perhaps matching TRBD1 (6 bases). Germline assignment: CDR1 SGHAT and CDR2 FQNNGV. V lost 0 bases and J 2 bases, leaving 14 bases between the germline ends. CDR3 size: 16 residues. The CDR3: CASSLEVGAWTYEQYF. For the CDR3, the DNA is TGTGCCAGCAGCTTAGAGGTGGGGGCGTGGACCTACGAGCAGTACTTC.

J is TRBJ1-1 and V is TRBV6-5; 7 bases are a match to TRBD1. Losses at the gene ends were 7 bases for V and 4 bases for J; bases not matched to a gene: 6. Per germline, CDR1 MNHEY and CDR2 SVGAGI. The CDR3 has 13 amino acids. CDR3 amino acids: CASTITGATEAFF. Written as DNA, the CDR3 is TGTGCCAGCACCATCACAGGGGCCACTGAAGCTTTCTTT.

The chain is built from TRBV27 and TRBJ1-2, with a possible D match to TRBD1 (6 bases). Germline loops: CDR1 MNHEY, CDR2 SMNVEV (reference sequence). The CDR3 length is 15 residues. V was shortened by 5 bases and J by 1 base, with 14 bases between the two germline ends. The CDR3 DNA is TGTGCCAGCAGTCCCCAACACAGGGTTAACTATGGCTACACCTTC. Translated, it gives CASSPQHRVNYGYTF.

The chain recombines TRBV9 with TRBJ2-3, with D possibly being TRBD1 (5 bases). The CDR3 spans 14 residues. Trimming pared 4 bases from V and 2 bases from J, leaving 11 bases between. The germline V gene encodes CDR1 SGDLS and CDR2 YYNGEE. The CDR3 DNA follows: TGTGCCAGCAGCCCCAGGGTTCACACAGATACGCAGTATTTT. Its translation is CASSPRVHTDTQYF.

CDR3 sequence (DNA): TGTGCCAGCAGTGACAGAGGCACAGATACGCAGTATTTT. Residues: CASSDRGTDTQYF. The J gene is TRBJ2-3, the V gene TRBV6-4; no reliable D call. The V and J ends lost 2 bases and 1 base respectively, with 4 bases between them. The CDR3 runs 13 residues. Germline CDR1 MRHNA, CDR2 SNTAGT.

The chain links TRBV9 to TRBJ2-3; 14 positions agree with TRBD2. CDR3 length equals 18 residues. The V and J ends lost 3 bases and 8 bases, in that order; junction bases with no gene match: 14. The germline gives CDR1 SGDLS, CDR2 YYNGEE. CDR3 region: CASSEAGTSGRGYGTQYF. CDR3 nucleotides: TGTGCCAGCAGCGAGGCCGGGACTAGCGGGAGAGGGTACGGTACGCAGTATTTT.

V usage is TRBV7-8 and J usage is TRBJ2-1, with 10 positions matching TRBD2. Germline-derived CDR1 and CDR2 are SGHVS and FQNEAQ. With 0 bases clipped from V and 4 bases from J, the junction kept 12 bases outside the gene matches. CDR3 length equals 19 residues. The CDR3 DNA sequence: TGTGCCAGCAGCTTAGCGCGAAGCGGGAGGGTGAAACAATACAATGAGCAGTTCTTC. This gives the protein CASSLARSGRVKQYNEQFF.

This clone showed up just once. This chain links TRBV6-1 with TRBJ2-7; the D gene is possibly TRBD1 (6 bases). Germline values: CDR1 MNHNS, CDR2 SASEGT. V dropped 0 bases and J dropped 1 base, with 13 bases sitting between them. The CDR3 has 16 amino acids. The CDR3 sequence: CASSEAGAPRSYEQYF. The CDR3 DNA reads TGTGCCAGCAGTGAAGCGGGGGCCCCACGATCCTACGAGCAGTACTTC.

This clone came up once. The genes are TRBV11-2 and TRBJ1-2; TRBD1 agrees at 9 bases. The V gene end was trimmed by 5 bases and the J gene end by 4 bases; junction bases not matched to a gene: 8. Germline V gene lookup returns CDR1 SGHAT and CDR2 FQNNGV. The CDR3 is 15 residues long. The CDR3 bases are TGTGCCAGCAGCCTCGACAGGGGGTCGGGCTATGGCTACACCTTC. Residues: CASSLDRGSGYGYTF.

The chain combines TRBV9 with TRBJ2-1; TRBD2 matches 8 bases. Losses at the gene ends were 0 bases for V and 5 bases for J; bases not matched to a gene: 4. Per germline, CDR1 SGDLS and CDR2 YYNGEE. The CDR3 consists of 15 residues. CDR3 amino acids: CASSVAGGRNNEQFF. In DNA form, the CDR3 reads TGTGCCAGCAGCGTAGCGGGAGGGAGAAACAATGAGCAGTTCTTC.